Given below is one T cell receptor (beta chain) in context. The CDR3 end falls 3 residues outside the read, so it is completed with the germline J gene. Clones were read by immunoSEQ multiplex PCR, and TCRdb kept only the in-frame ones, dropping some. This listing includes around 30,000 clones. The sample belongs to a study of T cells in women clearing cervical HPV infection. The germline V gene encodes CDR1 SNHLY and CDR2 FYNNEI. This CDR3 has 15 residues. The V segment lost 8 bases and the J segment 0 bases; nucleotides outside the gene matches: 7. This receptor was taken from a woman between 18 and 70 years old with a cervical HPV16 infection that either progressed to CIN3+ or cleared (not recorded which). Sequences were obtained from blood buffy coat. The V gene is TRBV2, the J gene TRBJ2-1; TRBD2 agrees at 7 bases. CDR3 loop: CASSMGGGSYNEQFF. The part of the CDR3 DNA that was read is TGTGCCAGCTCTATGGGGGGGGGCTCCTACAATGAG.